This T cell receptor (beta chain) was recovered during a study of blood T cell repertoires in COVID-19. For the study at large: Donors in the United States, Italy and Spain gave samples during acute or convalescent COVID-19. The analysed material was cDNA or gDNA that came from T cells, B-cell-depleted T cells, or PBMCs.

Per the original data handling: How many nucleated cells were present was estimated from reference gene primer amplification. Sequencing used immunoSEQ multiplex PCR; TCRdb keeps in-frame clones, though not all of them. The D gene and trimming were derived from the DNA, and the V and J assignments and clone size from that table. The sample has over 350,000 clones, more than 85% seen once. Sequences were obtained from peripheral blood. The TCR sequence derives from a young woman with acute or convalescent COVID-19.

The CDR3 protein is CASSVLAGGRSDTQYF. CDR3 nucleotide sequence: TGTGCCAGCAGCGTACTAGCGGGGGGGCGATCAGATACGCAGTATTTT. The chain carries TRBV9 and TRBJ2-3, with TRBD2 matching over 12 bases. Germline V gene sequence: CDR1 SGDLS, CDR2 YYNGEE. J was trimmed by 4 bases and V by 1 base; bases with no gene match: 4. This CDR3 comprises 16 residues.